These 18 T cell receptor beta chains share one sample of origin, sequenced in a study of memory CD4+ T cells and cytomegalovirus serostatus. Using immunoSEQ multiplex PCR, the repertoire was profiled, and TCRdb retains in-frame clones only, with some absent. This table holds about 56,000 clones, around 80% found once. Single viable CD3+CD4+CD8-CD45RO+ cells were sorted as the memory CD4+ T cells. The sample was memory CD4+ T cells from blood. These receptors were taken from an adult in good health and CMV-seronegative.

In this sample, this clone turned up a few times. Additional DNA sequences in this sample encode the identical CDR3. The chain uses TRBV30 and TRBJ1-6, with a tentative D call TRBD1 (5 bases). Trimming removed 5 bases from V and 7 bases from J, with 6 bases in between. Per the germline V gene, CDR1 is GTSNPN and CDR2 is SVGIG (reference sequence). This CDR3 is 11 amino acids long. The CDR3 loop is CAWSGNSPLHF. CDR3 coding DNA: TGTGCCTGGTCAGGGAATTCACCCCTCCACTTT.

The chain couples TRBV7-2 to TRBJ1-2; TRBD1 aligns across 7 bases. The CDR3 loop spans 18 amino acids. From germline, CDR1 is SGHTA and CDR2 FQGNSA. Trimming took 5 bases from V and 4 from J; bases not matched to a gene: 19. This CDR3 reads CASSPEVPGTAKPYGYTF. CDR3 in DNA: TGTGCCAGCAGCCCAGAAGTCCCCGGGACAGCCAAACCCTATGGCTACACCTTC. The full variable domain, completed using reference TRBV7-2 and TRBJ1-2, is GAGVSQSPSNKVTEKGKDVELRCDPISGHTALYWYRQSLGQGLEFLIYFQGNSAPDKSGLPSDRFSAERTGGSVSTLTIQRTQQEDSAVYLCASSPEVPGTAKPYGYTFGSGTRLTVV.

The J gene is TRBJ1-1, the V gene TRBV5-5, with D possibly matching TRBD1 (5 bases). V lost 0 bases and J 4 bases, leaving 10 bases between the germline ends. The CDR3 loop spans 14 amino acids. Per germline, CDR1 SGHKS and CDR2 YYEKEE (reference sequence). This chain's CDR3 is CASSLEPRATEAFF. The CDR3 DNA reads as TGTGCCAGCAGCTTGGAACCCAGGGCCACTGAAGCTTTCTTT. Combining the CDR3 with reference TRBV5-5 and TRBJ1-1 gives the whole variable domain DAGVTQSPTHLIKTRGQQVTLRCSPISGHKSVSWYQQVLGQGPQFIFQYYEKEERGRGNFPDRFSARQFPNYSSELNVNALLLGDSALYLCASSLEPRATEAFFGQGTRLTVV.

The rearrangement uses TRBV2 and TRBJ1-1; the match to TRBD1 covers 8 bases. The CDR3 runs to 12 residues. Germline V lookup: CDR1 SNHLY, CDR2 FYNNEI. The V gene end was trimmed by 6 bases and the J gene end by 8 bases; junction bases not matched to a gene: 5. The CDR3 DNA is TGTGCCAGCAGGGACAGGACAGGGGAAGCTTTCTTT. Protein sequence: CASRDRTGEAFF.

CDR3 loop: CSVTGGSLLYNEQFF. DNA for the CDR3: TGCAGCGTTACAGGGGGCTCTTTACTGTACAATGAGCAGTTCTTC. The gene calls are TRBV29-1 and TRBJ2-1; 9 bases are a match to TRBD1. The junction had 9 bases not matched to a gene; V was cut back by 5 bases and J by 4 bases. CDR3 length: 15 amino acids. The germline CDR1 and CDR2 sequences are SQVTM and ANQGSEA.

This chain's CDR3 is CAWSPQPGEKLFF. The DNA of the CDR3 is TGTGCCTGGAGCCCCCAGCCGGGAGAAAAACTGTTTTTT. V gene TRBV30 combines with J gene TRBJ1-4; D not certain. The CDR3 spans 13 residues. Germline V gene sequence: CDR1 GTSNPN, CDR2 SVGIG (reference sequence). V was pared by 3 bases and J by 8 bases, with 13 bases between.

This chain connects TRBV28 to TRBJ1-6; D may be TRBD1 (5 bases). CDR1 MDHEN and CDR2 SYDVKM come from the germline V gene. CDR3 size: 14 residues. V dropped 4 bases and J dropped 9 bases, with 13 bases sitting between them. The CDR3 sequence is CASSYRTGGSPLHF. The DNA of the CDR3 is TGTGCCAGCAGTTATAGAACAGGCGGTTCACCCCTCCACTTT.

The rearrangement uses TRBV6-1 and TRBJ1-2; the D is unclear. The CDR3 is 14 residues long. Germline CDR1 MNHNS, CDR2 SASEGT. V lost 2 bases to trimming and J lost 12 bases, with 19 bases between them. The CDR3 reads CASSEHFTQNLDTF. The CDR3 DNA sequence: TGTGCCAGCAGTGAACACTTCACACAGAATTTGGACACCTTC.

This chain connects TRBV28 to TRBJ1-6; D remains unclear. The CDR3 has 13 amino acids. Germline lookup yields CDR1 MDHEN and CDR2 SYDVKM. Trimming shortened V by 8 bases and J by 7 bases, and 12 bases separated the two germline ends. CDR3 in DNA: TGTGCCAGCCTCCGGACGCTGAATTCACCCCTCCACTTT. Translated, it gives CASLRTLNSPLHF.

This clone is a singleton in its sample. The chain links TRBV5-5 to TRBJ2-7, with D possibly called TRBD1 or TRBD2 (5 bases each). CDR1 is SGHKS, CDR2 YYEKEE, per germline (reference sequence). Trimming cost V 4 bases and J 6 bases, with 17 bases left between them. The CDR3 is 14 residues long. This chain's CDR3 is CASSHKEGIGEQYF. CDR3 nucleotides: TGTGCCAGCAGCCATAAAGAGGGGATCGGCGAGCAGTACTTC.

Here the CDR3 DNA reads TGTGCCAGCAGCTTAGATGAGGCAGAGCACCAGCCCCAGCATTTT. Amino acids: CASSLDEAEHQPQHF. The gene calls are TRBV7-8 and TRBJ1-5; no definite D call. The germline V gene encodes CDR1 SGHVS and CDR2 FQNEAQ. V was pared by 1 base and J by 7 bases, with 14 bases between. This CDR3 comprises 15 residues.

CDR3 in DNA: TGTGCCAGCAGCTTCGGGACTAGGAGCACCGGGGAGCTGTTTTTT. This encodes CASSFGTRSTGELFF. The rearrangement joins TRBV5-8 to TRBJ2-2; TRBD2 matches 8 bases. The CDR3 has 15 amino acids. After removal of 2 bases from V and 4 bases from J, the junction contained 4 bases not matched to a gene. Germline lookup yields CDR1 SGHTS and CDR2 YDEGEE.

The chain carries TRBV5-1 and TRBJ2-2; D unresolved. Germline V gives CDR1 SGHRS, CDR2 YFSETQ. The CDR3 spans 11 residues. V was clipped by 1 base and J by 8 bases, with 3 bases between them. CDR3 residues: CASSLRGELFF. The CDR3 DNA follows: TGCGCCAGCAGCTTGAGGGGGGAGCTGTTTTTT.

The chain is built from TRBV7-9 and TRBJ1-1; D not certain. The CDR3 spans 12 residues. Germline V lookup: CDR1 SEHNR, CDR2 FQNEAQ (reference sequence). The germline V and J ends were trimmed by 7 bases and 3 bases, with 9 bases remaining between them. The CDR3 DNA reads as TGTGCCAGCAAGATCCGGGACACTGAAGCTTTCTTT. It specifies CASKIRDTEAFF.

This clone has just a few counts. This chain connects TRBV28 to TRBJ2-7, with D maybe TRBD1 (5 bases). Trimming stripped 0 bases from V and 6 bases from J, with 18 bases between. CDR1 and CDR2 from the germline V gene are MDHEN and SYDVKM. This CDR3 has 16 residues. CDR3 in amino acids: CASSLWATAGMIEQYF. As DNA, the CDR3 is TGTGCCAGCAGTTTATGGGCGACAGCAGGAATGATCGAGCAGTACTTC.

CDR3 residues: CAISEVDEQFF. CDR3 DNA: TGTGCCATCAGTGAAGTGGATGAGCAGTTCTTC. The chain is built from TRBV10-3 and TRBJ2-1; D gene ambiguous. Per the germline V gene, CDR1 is ENHRY and CDR2 is SYGVKD. CDR3 size: 11 residues. Deletions cut 3 bases from V and 8 bases from J, with 5 bases between.

This chain joins TRBV9 and TRBJ1-5; 9 nucleotides line up with TRBD1. This CDR3 has 15 residues. The trim removed 2 bases at V and 12 bases at J, leaving 12 bases unmatched. CDR1 is SGDLS, CDR2 YYNGEE, per germline. The CDR3 sequence: CASSVGLQQGALQHF. CDR3 sequence (DNA): TGTGCCAGCAGCGTCGGTTTGCAACAGGGGGCTCTCCAGCATTTT.

The chain links TRBV11-2 to TRBJ1-2, with D possibly TRBD1 on 6 matching bases. The CDR3 spans 16 residues. In germline, CDR1 is SGHAT, CDR2 FQNNGV. V lost 6 bases, J lost 8 bases, and 25 bases lay in between. CDR3 bases: TGTGCCAGCAGTAAGAGAACGGGGGCGCTAATCGAGGGCTACACCTTC. Its protein product is CASSKRTGALIEGYTF.